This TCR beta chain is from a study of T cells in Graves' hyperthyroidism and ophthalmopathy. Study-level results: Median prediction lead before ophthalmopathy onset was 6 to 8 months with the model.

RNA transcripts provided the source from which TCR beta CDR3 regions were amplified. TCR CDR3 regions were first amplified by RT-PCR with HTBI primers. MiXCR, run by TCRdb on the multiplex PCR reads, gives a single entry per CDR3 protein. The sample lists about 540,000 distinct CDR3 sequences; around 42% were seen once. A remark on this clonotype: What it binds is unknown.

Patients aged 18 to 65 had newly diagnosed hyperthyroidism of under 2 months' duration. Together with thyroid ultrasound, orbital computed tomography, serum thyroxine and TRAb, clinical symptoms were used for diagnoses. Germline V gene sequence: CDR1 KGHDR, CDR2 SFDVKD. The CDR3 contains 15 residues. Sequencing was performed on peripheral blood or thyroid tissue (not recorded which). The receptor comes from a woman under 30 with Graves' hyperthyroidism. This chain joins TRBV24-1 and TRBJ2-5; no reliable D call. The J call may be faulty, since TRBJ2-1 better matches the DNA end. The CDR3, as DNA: TGTGCCACCAGTGAGTCCGGCGTGCTTGGGAATGAGCAGTTCTTC. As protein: CATSESGVLGNEQFF.